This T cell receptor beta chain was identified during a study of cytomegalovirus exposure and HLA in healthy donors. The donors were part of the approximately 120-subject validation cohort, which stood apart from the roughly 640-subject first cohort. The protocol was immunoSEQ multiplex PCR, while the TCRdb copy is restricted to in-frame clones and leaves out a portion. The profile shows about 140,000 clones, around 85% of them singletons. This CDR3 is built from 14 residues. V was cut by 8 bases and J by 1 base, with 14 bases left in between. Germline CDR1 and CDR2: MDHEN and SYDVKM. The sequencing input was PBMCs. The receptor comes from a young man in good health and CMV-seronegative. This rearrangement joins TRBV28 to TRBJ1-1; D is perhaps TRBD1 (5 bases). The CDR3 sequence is CASGPTGENTEAFF. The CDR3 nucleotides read TGTGCCAGCGGACCTACAGGCGAGAACACTGAAGCTTTCTTT. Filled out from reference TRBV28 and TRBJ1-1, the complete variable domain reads DVKVTQSSRYLVKRTGEKVFLECVQDMDHENMFWYRQDPGLGLRLIYFSYDVKMKEKGDIPEGYSVSREKKERFSLILESASTNQTSMYLCASGPTGENTEAFFGQGTRLTVV.